This T cell receptor (beta chain) was found in a study of blood T cell repertoires in COVID-19. The CDR3 spans 16 residues. From germline, CDR1 is SGDLS and CDR2 YYNGEE. With 1 base clipped from V and 5 bases from J, the junction kept 11 bases outside the gene matches. TCRdb's table, derived via immunoSEQ multiplex PCR, lists solely in-frame clones and lacks some. The repertoire holds around 300,000 clones, with roughly 90% as singletons. This sequence was found in a young woman with COVID-19, enrolled during active disease. The genes are TRBV9 and TRBJ2-5, with 7 bases matching TRBD2. The material sequenced was peripheral blood. The CDR3 DNA reads as TGTGCCAGCAGCGTACGGGCGGGAGCGAACGGGGAGACCCAGTACTTC. The encoded protein is CASSVRAGANGETQYF.